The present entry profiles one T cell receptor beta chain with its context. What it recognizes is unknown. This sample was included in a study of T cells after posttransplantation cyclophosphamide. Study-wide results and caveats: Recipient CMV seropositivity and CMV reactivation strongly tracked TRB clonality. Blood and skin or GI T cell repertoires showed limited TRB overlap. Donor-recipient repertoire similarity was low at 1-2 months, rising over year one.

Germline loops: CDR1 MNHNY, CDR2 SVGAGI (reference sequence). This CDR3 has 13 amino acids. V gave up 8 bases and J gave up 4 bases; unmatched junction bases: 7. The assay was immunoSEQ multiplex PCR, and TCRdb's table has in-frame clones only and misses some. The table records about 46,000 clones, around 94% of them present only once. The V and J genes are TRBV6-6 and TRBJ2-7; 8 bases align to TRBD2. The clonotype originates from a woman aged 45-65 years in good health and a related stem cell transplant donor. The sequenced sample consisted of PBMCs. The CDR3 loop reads CASGAGGIYEQYF. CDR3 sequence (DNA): TGTGCCAGCGGGGCGGGGGGTATTTACGAGCAGTACTTC.